Described below is a single T cell receptor beta chain sequence and its context. Profiling relied on immunoSEQ multiplex PCR, and the TCRdb table lists in-frame clones only, not all of them. The data contain tens of thousands of clones, over 80% of them singletons. This record belongs to a study of blood T cell repertoires in COVID-19. Germline lookup yields CDR1 MGHRA and CDR2 YSYEKL. The ends were cut back, 1 base at V and 0 bases at J, with 10 bases in the middle. The CDR3 is made up of 15 amino acids. The rearrangement links TRBV4-1 to TRBJ2-7; tentative D call: TRBD2 (5 bases). The receptor was isolated from a human donor in a cohort sampled during active COVID-19. Sequencing used peripheral blood. The DNA of the CDR3 is TGCGCCAGCAGCCAAGCTATCGGACTCTCCTACGAGCAGTACTTC. It yields the protein CASSQAIGLSYEQYF.